This T cell receptor (beta chain) was captured by sequencing in a study of neoadjuvant anti-PD-1 for oral cavity cancer. Broader study findings: With a few patients per group, TCR findings need larger cohorts.

Patients were newly diagnosed with stage II-IVA oral cavity squamous cell carcinoma without prior systemic or radiation treatment. Sequenced by immunoSEQ multiplex PCR; TCRdb stores in-frame clones only, minus some. Here the sample spans 15,000 to 20,000 clones, 65% to 75% being singletons. This clone appeared once. No antigen is known for it. The V end lost 0 bases, the J end lost 0 bases, and 6 bases lay between the germline ends. Germline V CDR1 and CDR2: GTSNPN, SVGIG (reference sequence). This CDR3 is built from 14 residues. This sequence joins TRBV30 and TRBJ2-4; D gene uncertain. This TCR was sampled from a person aged 40 to 85 with oral cavity squamous cell carcinoma. The sequenced sample was PBMCs, obtained before nivolumab (anti-PD-1) treatment. CDR3 DNA: TGTGCCTGGAGTGTTGTGGGAGCCAAAAACATTCAGTACTTC. Protein: CAWSVVGAKNIQYF.